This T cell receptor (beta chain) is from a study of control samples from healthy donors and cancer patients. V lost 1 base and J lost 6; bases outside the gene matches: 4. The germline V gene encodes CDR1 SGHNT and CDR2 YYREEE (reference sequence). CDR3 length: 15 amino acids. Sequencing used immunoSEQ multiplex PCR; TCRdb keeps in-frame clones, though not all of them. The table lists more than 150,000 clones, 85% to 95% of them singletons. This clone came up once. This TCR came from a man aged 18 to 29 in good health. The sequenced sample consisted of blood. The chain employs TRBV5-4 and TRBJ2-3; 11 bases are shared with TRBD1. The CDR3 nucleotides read TGTGCCAGCAGCTTGCTGGACAGGGGGCCGGATACGCAGTATTTT. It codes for CASSLLDRGPDTQYF.